One and the same sample provided the 14 T cell receptor beta chains below, sequenced in a study of T cell responses to AZD1222 COVID-19 vaccine. Measured with immunoSEQ multiplex PCR; TCRdb has only the in-frame clones, and not every one. The sample gives 150,000 to 200,000 clones, over 85% of which show up once; 0.9% to 1.1% is in the top ten. Source: peripheral blood, taken 28 days after the second AZD1222 dose. The receptors originated from an adult who received the AZD1222 COVID-19 vaccine.

The rearrangement links TRBV14 to TRBJ1-1; a possible D gene is TRBD1 (5 bases). The CDR3 totals 15 residues. With 1 base removed from V and 6 bases from J, the gap between germline ends came to 15 bases. Germline V gene lookup returns CDR1 SGHDN and CDR2 FVKESK. This chain's CDR3 is CASSQASREGAEAFF. CDR3 nucleotides: TGTGCCAGCAGCCAAGCTTCCAGGGAAGGGGCTGAAGCTTTCTTT.

The chain links TRBV5-4 to TRBJ2-5; 9 bases align to TRBD2. There are 16 residues in the CDR3. V lost 4 bases to trimming and J lost 5 bases; unmatched junction nucleotides: 12. Germline values: CDR1 SGHNT, CDR2 YYREEE (reference sequence). The CDR3 loop reads CASSPLGRGGSETQYF. The CDR3 bases are TGTGCCAGCAGCCCCCTCGGGCGGGGGGGCTCTGAGACCCAGTACTTC. Together with reference TRBV5-4 and TRBJ2-5, the CDR3 gives the full variable domain: ETGVTQSPTHLIKTRGQQVTLRCSSQSGHNTVSWYQQALGQGPQFIFQYYREEENGRGNFPPRFSGLQFPNYSSELNVNALELDDSALYLCASSPLGRGGSETQYFGPGTRLLVL.

This sequence joins TRBV19 and TRBJ1-2; TRBD1 matches 10 bases. Germline V gene lookup returns CDR1 LNHDA and CDR2 SQIVND (reference sequence). The CDR3 totals 14 residues. V dropped 10 bases and J dropped 6; count of bases not matched to a gene: 11. This CDR3 is CATNTGQGRNGYTF. CDR3 sequence (DNA): TGTGCCACAAACACGGGACAGGGGAGGAATGGCTACACCTTC.

This clone has only one observation. The chain is built from TRBV7-2 and TRBJ2-3, with 7 positions matching TRBD1. Germline CDR1 reads SGHTA; CDR2 reads FQGNSA. The ends lost 5 bases at V and 1 base at J; junction bases unmatched: 3. This CDR3 has 14 residues. CDR3 protein: CASSPGQGTDTQYF. The CDR3 DNA follows: TGTGCCAGCAGCCCAGGACAGGGCACAGATACGCAGTATTTT. The full variable domain, its missing parts supplied by reference TRBV7-2 and TRBJ2-3, is GAGVSQSPSNKVTEKGKDVELRCDPISGHTALYWYRQSLGQGLEFLIYFQGNSAPDKSGLPSDRFSAERTGGSVSTLTIQRTQQEDSAVYLCASSPGQGTDTQYFGPGTRLTVL.

The chain has TRBV28 and TRBJ1-2, with 12 bases lining up with TRBD1. Germline V gives CDR1 MDHEN, CDR2 SYDVKM. CDR3 length equals 15 residues. After removal of 5 bases from V and 2 bases from J, the junction contained 3 bases not matched to a gene. CDR3 in amino acids: CASSDGTGGNYGYTF. CDR3 DNA sequence: TGTGCCAGCAGTGATGGGACAGGGGGCAACTATGGCTACACCTTC.

V gene TRBV19 combines with J gene TRBJ1-5; D is possibly TRBD1 (5 bases). CDR3 length: 15 residues. V was shortened by 7 bases and J by 3 bases, with 16 bases between the two germline ends. From germline, CDR1 is LNHDA and CDR2 SQIVND (reference sequence). CDR3 bases: TGTGCCAGTAACTACCTGACAGAATTCAATCAGCCCCAGCATTTT. Its translation: CASNYLTEFNQPQHF. Variable domain in full (rest from reference TRBV19 and TRBJ1-5): DGGITQSPKYLFRKEGQNVTLSCEQNLNHDAMYWYRQDPGQGLRLIYYSQIVNDFQKGDIAEGYSVSREKKESFPLTVTSAQKNPTAFYLCASNYLTEFNQPQHFGDGTRLSIL.

The chain joins TRBV14 to TRBJ1-1; possibly TRBD1 for D (5 bases). Germline V gene data show CDR1 as SGHDN and CDR2 as FVKESK. V lost 0 bases and J 5 bases, leaving 13 bases between the germline ends. The CDR3 contains 15 residues. The DNA for the CDR3 is TGTGCCAGCAGCCAAGACCAGGCAGGGTTTACTGAAGCTTTCTTT. Its translation is CASSQDQAGFTEAFF.

Only one count was recorded for this clone. The V gene is TRBV16, the J gene TRBJ2-1, with D uncertain. The germline CDR1 and CDR2 sequences are KGHSY and FQNENV. V dropped 4 bases and J dropped 7 bases, with 17 bases sitting between them. This CDR3 spans 15 amino acids. The CDR3 region is CASSPRQVLLNEQFF. In DNA form, the CDR3 reads TGTGCCAGCAGCCCCCGGCAGGTTCTTCTTAATGAGCAGTTCTTC.

The J gene is TRBJ2-2, the V gene TRBV27, with 8 bases aligning to TRBD2. Germline V lookup: CDR1 MNHEY, CDR2 SMNVEV (reference sequence). V dropped 0 bases and J dropped 4; count of bases not matched to a gene: 4. The CDR3 extends over 16 amino acids. The CDR3 spells CASSLSGRGVTGELFF. In DNA form, the CDR3 reads TGTGCCAGCAGTTTATCGGGGCGGGGGGTCACCGGGGAGCTGTTTTTT.

This clone showed up just once. This sequence joins TRBV6-5 and TRBJ2-6; D may correspond to TRBD1 or TRBD2 (6 bases each). Looked up from germline, CDR1 is MNHEY and CDR2 is SVGAGI. Trimming removed 5 bases at V and 4 bases at J, with 12 bases between. The CDR3 is made up of 15 amino acids. CDR3 sequence (DNA): TGTGCCAGCAGTCTAGGGGGGCCCGGGGCCAACGTCCTGACTTTC. Amino acid sequence: CASSLGGPGANVLTF.

J is TRBJ1-2 and V is TRBV3-1 (or the pseudogene TRBV3-2); D remains unclear. The CDR3 spans 11 residues. CDR1 LGHDT and CDR2 YNNKEL come from the germline V gene (reference sequence). Trimming took off 6 bases at V and 4 bases at J, with 6 bases between the two ends. This chain's CDR3 is CASRRGYGYTF. The DNA for the CDR3 is TGTGCCAGCAGACGGGGCTATGGCTACACCTTC.

CDR3 loop: CASSTPFGQGTNEKLFF. The CDR3 DNA follows: TGTGCCAGCAGCACCCCTTTCGGACAGGGGACCAATGAAAAACTGTTTTTT. The chain joins TRBV7-3 to TRBJ1-4, with TRBD1 matching over 9 bases. Germline CDR1 SGHTA, CDR2 FQGTGA. The J segment lost 5 bases and the V segment lost 5 bases, leaving 12 bases of the junction unmatched. There are 17 residues in the CDR3.

The genes are TRBV28 and TRBJ1-1; TRBD1 is a possible D gene (5 bases). The germline gives CDR1 MDHEN, CDR2 SYDVKM. This CDR3 spans 14 amino acids. Trimming cost V 6 bases and J 1 base, with 12 bases left between them. In nucleotides, the CDR3 is TGTGCCAGCAGCCGGGGAGGGGAGAACACTGAAGCTTTCTTT. Translated: CASSRGGENTEAFF.

The gene calls are TRBV18 and TRBJ2-3; D could derive from TRBD1 or TRBD2 (5 bases each). Germline V gene data show CDR1 as KGHSH and CDR2 as LQKENI. The CDR3 extends over 12 amino acids. The V gene lost 3 bases and the J gene lost 5 bases, with 6 bases spanning the gap. Here the CDR3 DNA reads TGTGCCAGCTCACCGGGGGAAGATACGCAGTATTTT. Amino acid sequence: CASSPGEDTQYF.